Listed below are T cell receptor beta chains from one sample, sequenced in a study of cytomegalovirus exposure and HLA in healthy donors. Sequencing used immunoSEQ multiplex PCR; TCRdb keeps in-frame clones, though not all of them. The sample includes around 50,000 clones, around 94% seen only once; the top ten take approximately 7.8%. Sequencing input: PBMCs. Receptors originate from a woman aged 18 to 35 in good health and CMV-seropositive. The CDR3 runs from the conserved cysteine through the conserved F or W. Fields, in order: clone size, V gene, D gene, J gene, CDR3 protein, CDR3 DNA. D genes are given only for firm matches. Clone size is given for some rows only: seen once, a few or many times, or a class if the clone is expanded.

-,TRBV5-4,-,TRBJ2-1,CASRRTTTPSSYNEQFF,TGTGCCAGCAGACGAACTACGACCCCTAGCTCCTACAATGAGCAGTTCTTC
-,TRBV11-1,TRBD2,TRBJ2-1,CASLRTSEDNEQFF,TGTGCCAGCTTGAGGACTAGCGAAGACAATGAGCAGTTCTTC
-,TRBV7-2,-,TRBJ2-6,CASSLDTRAGANVLTF,TGTGCCAGCAGCTTAGATACGAGGGCTGGGGCCAACGTCCTGACTTTC
-,TRBV29-1,TRBD1,TRBJ1-2,CSVDSRGTSNYGYTF,TGCAGCGTTGATAGCAGGGGGACTTCTAACTATGGCTACACCTTC
-,TRBV5-1,TRBD2,TRBJ2-2,CASSLYGTSGIGTGELFF,TGCGCCAGCAGTCTTTACGGGACTAGCGGGATCGGCACCGGGGAGCTGTTTTTT
-,TRBV10-1,TRBD2,TRBJ2-7,CASSATSGMGYEQYF,TGCGCCAGCAGTGCGACTAGCGGCATGGGCTACGAGCAGTACTTC
-,TRBV10-2,-,TRBJ2-7,CASSDGGLLGEQYF,TGCGCCAGCAGTGATGGAGGACTATTGGGGGAGCAGTACTTC
-,TRBV7-9,-,TRBJ2-7,CASSPSSYEQYF,TGTGCCAGCAGCCCCAGCTCCTACGAGCAGTACTTC
once,TRBV5-4,TRBD1,TRBJ2-7,CASSYRDRGYEQYF,TGTGCCAGCAGCTACCGGGACAGGGGCTACGAGCAGTACTTC
-,TRBV9,TRBD2,TRBJ2-2,CASSVVAGALAGELFF,TGTGCCAGCAGCGTAGTAGCGGGAGCGCTGGCCGGGGAGCTGTTTTTT
-,TRBV6-5,TRBD2,TRBJ2-3,CASSYSEREATYTQYF,TGTGCCAGCAGTTATAGTGAGCGGGAGGCTACTTATACGCAGTATTTT
-,TRBV19,-,TRBJ1-1,CASTDQGLANTEAFF,TGTGCCAGTACCGACCAGGGGTTGGCGAACACTGAAGCTTTCTTT
once,TRBV7-3,TRBD2,TRBJ2-1,CASSLHPVGPTSGRANEQFF,TGTGCCAGCAGCTTACACCCCGTCGGCCCCACTAGCGGGAGGGCCAATGAGCAGTTCTTC
-,TRBV27,TRBD1,TRBJ1-4,CASSPGTGVGEKLFF,TGTGCCAGCAGTCCGGGGACAGGGGTGGGTGAAAAACTGTTTTTT
-,TRBV10-3,-,TRBJ1-1,CARPGGANTEAFF,TGTGCCCGCCCGGGGGGAGCAAACACTGAAGCTTTCTTT
-,TRBV6-1,-,TRBJ1-5,CASSEELGGGQPQHF,TGTGCCAGCAGTGAAGAGTTGGGGGGAGGTCAGCCCCAGCATTTT
-,TRBV27,-,TRBJ2-3,CASSRQDTDTQYF,TGTGCCAGCAGTAGACAGGACACAGATACGCAGTATTTT
-,TRBV6-1,-,TRBJ2-2,CASSEQASNTGELFF,TGTGCCAGCAGTGAACAAGCGTCGAACACCGGGGAGCTGTTTTTT
-,TRBV7-3,-,TRBJ1-2,CASSLTGGYGYTF,TGTGCCAGCAGCCTGACAGGCGGCTATGGCTACACCTTC
-,TRBV5-5,TRBD2,TRBJ2-3,CASSRTGGPEDTQYF,TGTGCCAGCAGCAGGACGGGAGGGCCAGAAGATACGCAGTATTTT
-,TRBV18,-,TRBJ1-3,CASSPLGAAGNTIYF,TGTGCCAGCTCACCATTAGGGGCTGCGGGAAACACCATATATTTT
once,TRBV21-1,-,TRBJ1-2,CASSKAAREGYGYTF,TGTGCCAGCAGCAAAGCTGCCAGGGAAGGGTATGGCTACACCTTC
-,TRBV30,-,TRBJ2-7,CAWRVRLLSEQYF,TGTGCCTGGCGTGTGCGTCTCCTTAGCGAGCAGTACTTC
-,TRBV7-6,-,TRBJ2-3,CASSPTSQRPTSTDTQYF,TGTGCCAGCAGCCCTACTAGCCAGCGCCCCACTAGCACAGATACGCAGTATTTT
-,TRBV6-1,TRBD1,TRBJ2-6,CASSIQGAGANVLTF,TGTGCCAGCAGTATACAGGGGGCTGGGGCCAACGTCCTGACTTTC
once,TRBV30,-,TRBJ1-3,CAWSVGGLGNTIYF,TGTGCCTGGAGTGTAGGGGGTCTCGGAAACACCATATATTTT
-,TRBV7-8,TRBD2,TRBJ2-1,CASSFDGGRYNEQFF,TGTGCCAGCAGCTTTGATGGCGGGAGGTACAATGAGCAGTTCTTC
-,TRBV6-4,TRBD2,TRBJ2-3,CASSPTSGSTDTQYF,TGTGCCAGCAGCCCGACTAGCGGGAGCACAGATACGCAGTATTTT
-,TRBV27,TRBD1,TRBJ2-7,CASSGGQGLSYEQYF,TGTGCCAGCAGTGGCGGACAGGGGCTCTCCTACGAGCAGTACTTC
-,TRBV27,TRBD1,TRBJ1-4,CASSPRQGDNEKLFF,TGTGCCAGCAGTCCGCGACAGGGAGATAATGAAAAACTGTTTTTT
-,TRBV28,TRBD1,TRBJ1-5,CASSWDRGQGQPQHF,TGTGCCAGCAGTTGGGACAGGGGGCAAGGTCAGCCCCAGCATTTT
-,TRBV30,TRBD2,TRBJ2-7,CAWMRGSSYEQYF,TGTGCCTGGATGCGGGGGAGCTCCTACGAGCAGTACTTC
once,TRBV28,TRBD1,TRBJ1-2,CASRVTGNPYGYTF,TGTGCCAGCAGGGTGACAGGGAACCCCTATGGCTACACCTTC
-,TRBV6-4,-,TRBJ1-1,CASSQDSDYTEAFF,TGTGCCAGCAGCCAAGACTCAGATTACACTGAAGCTTTCTTT
-,TRBV11-2,TRBD1,TRBJ1-2,CASSPGTGHGYTF,TGTGCCAGCAGCCCCGGGACAGGTCATGGCTACACCTTC
-,TRBV19,-,TRBJ1-2,CASTDGRGFNYGYTF,TGTGCCAGTACCGACGGGCGGGGCTTTAACTATGGCTACACCTTC
-,TRBV2,TRBD2,TRBJ2-3,CASRLGLAFTDTQYF,TGTGCCAGCAGGTTAGGACTAGCCTTCACAGATACGCAGTATTTT
-,TRBV5-1,TRBD1,TRBJ2-5,CASSLYVGGAETQYF,TGCGCCAGCAGCTTGTATGTAGGGGGCGCGGAGACCCAGTACTTC
-,TRBV7-9,TRBD1,TRBJ2-7,CASSPRDRGSYEQYF,TGTGCCAGCAGCCCTCGGGACAGGGGTTCCTACGAGCAGTACTTC
-,TRBV5-8,TRBD2,TRBJ2-2,CASSLDGIRAGAGELFF,TGTGCCAGCAGCTTGGATGGGATACGGGCGGGAGCCGGGGAGCTGTTTTTT
-,TRBV9,-,TRBJ2-7,CASSVAPRGGSYEQYF,TGTGCCAGCAGCGTAGCCCCAAGGGGGGGCTCCTACGAGCAGTACTTC
-,TRBV4-2,-,TRBJ2-3,CASSQEMAGATGGTDTQYF,TGTGCCAGCAGCCAAGAGATGGCGGGAGCGACAGGGGGCACAGATACGCAGTATTTT
-,TRBV7-9,-,TRBJ2-7,CAWRRADSYEQYF,TGTGCTTGGAGGAGGGCCGACTCCTACGAGCAGTACTTC
-,TRBV28,TRBD2,TRBJ2-7,CASIEGGSYEQYF,TGTGCCAGCATAGAGGGAGGGTCCTACGAGCAGTACTTC
-,TRBV30,-,TRBJ2-2,CAWSGTSRLSGELFF,TGTGCCTGGAGTGGGACATCCCGTCTTTCCGGGGAGCTGTTTTTT
-,TRBV2,TRBD1,TRBJ2-7,CASSPGTGGHEQYF,TGTGCCAGCAGTCCCGGGACAGGGGGCCACGAGCAGTACTTC
once,TRBV27,TRBD2,TRBJ2-1,CASSLEPRTSGRYNEQFF,TGTGCCAGCAGTTTGGAACCTAGGACTAGCGGGAGATATAATGAGCAGTTCTTC
-,TRBV27,-,TRBJ2-7,CASSLAGGVYEQYF,TGTGCCAGCAGTTTAGCCGGCGGAGTGTACGAGCAGTACTTC